Shown below are 25 T cell receptor beta chains from a single sample sequenced in a study of blood T cell repertoires in COVID-19. The assay was immunoSEQ multiplex PCR, and TCRdb's table has in-frame clones only and misses some. The sample lists about 330,000 clones, around 84% occurring once. The sequencing sample was made of PBMCs or T cells enriched from blood (not recorded which). Source of these receptors: a woman between 18 and 30 years old who had recovered from COVID-19.

This clone has a single count. J is TRBJ1-1 and V is TRBV19; a weak D match, TRBD1 (6 bases). V was pared by 5 bases and J by 5 bases, with 12 bases between. From germline, CDR1 is LNHDA and CDR2 SQIVND (reference sequence). The CDR3 is 13 amino acids. CDR3 DNA: TGTGCCAGTAGTGTACAGGGAGAGACTGAAGCTTTCTTT. Encoded protein: CASSVQGETEAFF. The full variable domain, with the rest looked up from reference TRBV19 and TRBJ1-1, is DGGITQSPKYLFRKEGQNVTLSCEQNLNHDAMYWYRQDPGQGLRLIYYSQIVNDFQKGDIAEGYSVSREKKESFPLTVTSAQKNPTAFYLCASSVQGETEAFFGQGTRLTVV.

CDR3 sequence: CAWSNQGSNQPQHF. CDR3 bases: TGTGCCTGGAGTAATCAGGGCAGCAATCAGCCCCAGCATTTT. V is TRBV30 and J is TRBJ1-5, with D possibly being TRBD1 (5 bases). This CDR3 spans 14 amino acids. V lost 2 bases to trimming and J lost 1 base, with 9 bases between them. Germline lookup yields CDR1 GTSNPN and CDR2 SVGIG (reference sequence).

The V and J genes are TRBV9 and TRBJ1-5, with no clear D. The V gene's germline CDR1 is SGDLS and CDR2 YYNGEE. CDR3 length equals 13 residues. Trimming shortened V by 0 bases and J by 7 bases, and 8 bases separated the two germline ends. DNA of the CDR3: TGTGCCAGCAGCGTAGATGAGGCCCAGCCCCAGCATTTT. This encodes CASSVDEAQPQHF.

The chain carries TRBV4-2 and TRBJ2-3; 7 bases map to TRBD2. Unmatched junction bases numbered 8, after V lost 0 bases and J lost 2 bases. The CDR3 sequence is 17 residues long. Germline lookup yields CDR1 LGHNA and CDR2 YNFKEQ. CDR3 region: CASSQDPLAVSTDTQYF. In DNA, the CDR3 is TGTGCCAGCAGCCAAGATCCCCTAGCGGTATCCACAGATACGCAGTATTTT.

V and J are TRBV2 and TRBJ2-3; D is possibly TRBD1 (6 bases). Trimming cost V 2 bases and J 5 bases, with 14 bases left between them. CDR1 is SNHLY, CDR2 FYNNEI, per germline. The CDR3 spans 15 residues. DNA for the CDR3: TGTGCCAGCAGTGAACAGCGGCTAGGGGGAGATACGCAGTATTTT. It yields the protein CASSEQRLGGDTQYF. Looking up the rest from reference TRBV2 and TRBJ2-3 gives the full variable domain: EPEVTQTPSHQVTQMGQEVILRCVPISNHLYFYWYRQILGQKVEFLVSFYNNEISEKSEIFDDQFSVERPDGSNFTLKIRSTKLEDSAMYFCASSEQRLGGDTQYFGPGTRLTVL.

The chain uses TRBV10-3 and TRBJ2-5; 7 positions match TRBD1. Per germline, CDR1 ENHRY and CDR2 SYGVKD. V lost 0 bases to trimming and J lost 5 bases; unmatched junction nucleotides: 6. CDR3 size: 15 residues. The CDR3 nucleotides read TGTGCCATCAGTGAGTCGACAGGGACAACGGAGACCCAGTACTTC. Translation gives CAISESTGTTETQYF.

The chain recombines TRBV28 with TRBJ2-7; D is possibly TRBD1 (5 bases). The CDR3 is 12 amino acids. Germline CDR1 is MDHEN and CDR2 is SYDVKM. Between the trimmed V and J ends, which lost 4 bases and 2 bases, there was a span of 6 bases. The CDR3, as DNA: TGTGCCAGCAGTTCAGGGACCTACGAGCAGTACTTC. Translating it yields CASSSGTYEQYF.

This chain joins TRBV5-1 and TRBJ2-6, with D perhaps TRBD2 (5 bases). Trimming shortened V by 4 bases and J by 2 bases, and 16 bases separated the two germline ends. The length of the CDR3 is 17 residues. CDR1 is SGHRS and CDR2 is YFSETQ in the germline V gene. This CDR3 is CASSLQDEAAGANVLTF. The DNA of the CDR3 is TGCGCCAGCAGCCTACAAGACGAAGCGGCTGGGGCCAACGTCCTGACTTTC.

In this sample, this clone turned up once. This chain uses TRBV4-1 with TRBJ1-1, with D unclear. The CDR3 runs 13 residues. CDR1 and CDR2 (germline): MGHRA, YSYEKL. The ends were cut back, 1 base at V and 6 bases at J, with 9 bases in the middle. Here the CDR3 reads CASSQVSVPEAFF. In DNA, the CDR3 is TGCGCCAGCAGCCAAGTGTCAGTCCCTGAAGCTTTCTTT.

With respect to this clone: Other DNA sequences in this specimen translate into the identical CDR3. The rearrangement uses TRBV19 and TRBJ2-5; 8 bases agree with TRBD2. This CDR3 is 12 amino acids long. Trimming took 8 bases from V and 5 from J; bases not matched to a gene: 4. The germline gives CDR1 LNHDA, CDR2 SQIVND (reference sequence). The CDR3 DNA reads TGTGCCAGTCGATCGGGAGGGGAGACCCAGTACTTC. It encodes CASRSGGETQYF. The full variable domain, completed using reference TRBV19 and TRBJ2-5, is DGGITQSPKYLFRKEGQNVTLSCEQNLNHDAMYWYRQDPGQGLRLIYYSQIVNDFQKGDIAEGYSVSREKKESFPLTVTSAQKNPTAFYLCASRSGGETQYFGPGTRLLVL.

The chain joins TRBV11-2 to TRBJ1-6; a weak D match, TRBD1 (5 bases). This CDR3 region has 17 residues. Germline CDR1 and CDR2: SGHAT and FQNNGV. The V end was cut by 5 bases, the J end by 0 bases, with 14 bases between. CDR3 protein: CASSPTRGISYNSPLHF. Written as DNA, the CDR3 is TGTGCCAGCAGCCCCACCCGGGGGATCTCCTATAATTCACCCCTCCACTTT.

The chain carries TRBV2 and TRBJ1-5; possibly TRBD1 for D (5 bases). This CDR3 is built from 14 residues. The V gene's germline CDR1 is SNHLY and CDR2 FYNNEI. Trimming took 6 bases from V and 6 from J, leaving 15 bases between them. This CDR3 is CASRAPDGGQPQHF. The CDR3 DNA follows: TGTGCCAGCAGGGCACCGGACGGGGGTCAGCCCCAGCATTTT.

In this sample, this clone turned up once. The rearrangement joins TRBV9 to TRBJ2-1, with a weak D call TRBD2 (5 bases). The CDR3 is 23 amino acids. Germline assignment: CDR1 SGDLS and CDR2 YYNGEE. Trimming left V 0 bases short and J 0 bases short, with 31 bases between. The CDR3: CASSVVFAGIERPGPSSYNEQFF. The CDR3 nucleotides are TGTGCCAGCAGCGTAGTGTTTGCGGGTATTGAGAGACCCGGTCCAAGCTCCTACAATGAGCAGTTCTTC.

The rearrangement joins TRBV10-3 to TRBJ2-4; 9 bases match TRBD2. The CDR3 consists of 17 residues. Germline V gives CDR1 ENHRY, CDR2 SYGVKD. The ends lost 3 bases at V and 5 bases at J; junction bases unmatched: 11. This CDR3 is CAISDGAGGRLENIQYF. CDR3 coding DNA: TGTGCCATCAGTGACGGAGCGGGAGGACGTCTGGAAAACATTCAGTACTTC.

The rearrangement uses TRBV7-9 and TRBJ1-1, with D perhaps matching TRBD1 (5 bases). Germline lookup yields CDR1 SEHNR and CDR2 FQNEAQ (reference sequence). Trimming took off 1 base at V and 8 bases at J, with 14 bases between the two ends. The CDR3 runs 14 residues. The CDR3, as DNA: TGTGCCAGCAGCTTAGGAATGGGGGAGGGGGAAGCTTTCTTT. Translated: CASSLGMGEGEAFF.

The chain combines TRBV27 with TRBJ2-7, with 7 bases aligning to TRBD1. Germline CDR1 MNHEY, CDR2 SMNVEV (reference sequence). With 3 bases clipped from V and 0 bases from J, the junction kept 11 bases outside the gene matches. The CDR3 has 17 amino acids. The CDR3 DNA sequence: TGTGCCAGCAGTTTTAAGACCGGGACAGATAACTCCTACGAGCAGTACTTC. Amino acid sequence: CASSFKTGTDNSYEQYF.

The V gene is TRBV2, the J gene TRBJ2-7; 10 bases are a match to TRBD2. J lost 0 bases, V lost 7 bases, and 0 bases had no gene match. This CDR3 is built from 13 residues. CDR1 SNHLY and CDR2 FYNNEI come from the germline V gene. CDR3 protein: CASTSGSSYEQYF. The CDR3 nucleotides read TGTGCCAGCACTAGCGGGAGCTCCTACGAGCAGTACTTC.

The chain recombines TRBV7-8 with TRBJ2-7; 7 bases are shared with TRBD1. The CDR3 sequence is 16 residues long. Trimming cost V 5 bases and J 1 base; bases outside gene matches: 11. Germline values: CDR1 SGHVS, CDR2 FQNEAQ. In DNA, the CDR3 is TGTGCCAGCAGCCCGAGGCAGGACAGGTCATCCTACGAGCAGTACTTC. This codes for CASSPRQDRSSYEQYF.

As DNA, the CDR3 is TGTGCCAGCAGCAACCGGGACAATGGCTACACCTTC. Residues: CASSNRDNGYTF. This chain connects TRBV3-1 (or the pseudogene TRBV3-2) to TRBJ1-2; weak D call: TRBD1 (6 bases). The CDR3 length is 12 residues. Trimming removed 5 bases from V and 6 bases from J, with 10 bases in between. Germline V gives CDR1 LGHDT, CDR2 YNNKEL (reference sequence).

V usage is TRBV5-1 and J usage is TRBJ1-2; the D gene is possibly TRBD1 (5 bases). The CDR3 totals 14 residues. Trimming removed 4 bases from V and 7 bases from J, with 17 bases in between. Germline CDR1 and CDR2: SGHRS and YFSETQ. The CDR3 region has the DNA TGCGCCAGCAGCAGCGGGACTGAATTGCTTGGCTACACCTTC. Its translation: CASSSGTELLGYTF.

The chain combines TRBV2 with TRBJ2-5, with D unresolved. The CDR3 is 12 amino acids. Deletions cut 1 base from V and 13 bases from J, with 13 bases between. Germline V lookup: CDR1 SNHLY, CDR2 FYNNEI. CDR3: CASSEGPGARYF. CDR3 coding DNA: TGTGCCAGCAGTGAAGGGCCAGGTGCTCGGTACTTC.

This clone was detected once. The rearrangement links TRBV12-3 or TRBV12-4 to TRBJ2-1; maybe TRBD1 (5 bases). This CDR3 has 11 amino acids. V dropped 2 bases and J dropped 10 bases, with 6 bases sitting between them. CDR3 DNA: TGTGCCAGCAGTTTAAGGGGAGAGCAGTTCTTC. Amino acid sequence: CASSLRGEQFF.

J is TRBJ2-3 and V is TRBV27, with 14 positions matching TRBD2. The CDR3 has 17 amino acids. J lost 6 bases, V lost 7 bases, and 12 bases had no gene match. CDR1 is MNHEY and CDR2 is SMNVEV in the germline V gene (reference sequence). The CDR3 protein is CASTPRGTSGSADTQYF. Here the CDR3 DNA reads TGTGCCAGCACCCCCAGGGGGACTAGCGGGAGTGCTGATACGCAGTATTTT.

In its sample, this clone was seen once. This sequence joins TRBV7-8 and TRBJ2-1; tentatively, D is TRBD2 (6 bases). The germline CDR1 and CDR2 sequences are SGHVS and FQNEAQ. Trimming stripped 11 bases from V and 10 bases from J, with 24 bases between. The CDR3 is made up of 14 amino acids. The CDR3 DNA is TGTGCCTGCCGCGTGGGTGGAGGGCCGGGCGAGCAGTTCTTC. Translating gives CACRVGGGPGEQFF.

In the case of this clone: At the DNA level, this CDR3 is encoded by other sequences in the same sample as well. The chain uses TRBV4-1 and TRBJ2-1; perhaps TRBD1 as D (6 bases). Germline V CDR1 and CDR2: MGHRA, YSYEKL. There are 13 residues in the CDR3. The germline V and J ends were trimmed by 5 bases and 4 bases, with 9 bases remaining between them. CDR3 DNA: TGCGCCAGCAGCTTACAGGGATACAATGAGCAGTTCTTC. It specifies CASSLQGYNEQFF.